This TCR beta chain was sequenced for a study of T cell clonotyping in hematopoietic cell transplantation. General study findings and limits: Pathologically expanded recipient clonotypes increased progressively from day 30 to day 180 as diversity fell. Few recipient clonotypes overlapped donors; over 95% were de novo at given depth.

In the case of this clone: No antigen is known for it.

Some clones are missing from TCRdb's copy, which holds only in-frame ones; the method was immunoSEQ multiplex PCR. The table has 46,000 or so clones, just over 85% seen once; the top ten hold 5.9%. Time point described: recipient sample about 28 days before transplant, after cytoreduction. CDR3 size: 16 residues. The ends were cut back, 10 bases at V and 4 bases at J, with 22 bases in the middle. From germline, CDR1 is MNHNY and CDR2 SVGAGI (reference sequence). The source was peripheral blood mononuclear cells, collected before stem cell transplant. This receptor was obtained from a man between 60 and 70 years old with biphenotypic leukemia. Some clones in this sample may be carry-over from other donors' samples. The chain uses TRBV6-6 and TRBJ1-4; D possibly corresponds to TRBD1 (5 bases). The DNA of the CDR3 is TGTGCCATCAGGGAGTCGCGGTCCGGCATTAATGAAAAACTGTTTTTT. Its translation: CAIRESRSGINEKLFF.